The following is a TCR beta chain sequence with its context. The antigen is not known. The data belong to a study of cytomegalovirus exposure and HLA in healthy donors. Study information: Most genotyped donors, around 78% of around 370, had Caucasian-associated genetic ancestry. Study results and caveats: Apart from CMV serostatus, no immune exposure information was available. Analyzed later, association rates of TCRs varied across HLA loci, with DRB1 most and HLA-C fewest. Near-uniform donor sequencing depth was presumed by presence/absence analyses.

The study ran its PCR with 60 Vbeta and 13 Jbeta primers. Sequenced by immunoSEQ multiplex PCR; TCRdb stores in-frame clones only, minus some. In the table there are 90,000 to 100,000 clones, nearly 80% of which are singletons. Germline loops: CDR1 SQVTM, CDR2 ANQGSEA. The CDR3 extends over 13 amino acids. With 6 bases removed from V and 1 base from J, the gap between germline ends came to 13 bases. This sequence was found in a woman aged 40 to 50 in good health and CMV-seronegative. What was sequenced was PBMCs. The J gene is TRBJ2-7, the V gene TRBV29-1; the D gene is possibly TRBD2 (5 bases). The CDR3 is CSVSRDNSYEQYF. For the CDR3, the DNA is TGCAGCGTGTCTCGGGATAATTCCTACGAGCAGTACTTC.